The rows below give T cell receptor beta chains drawn from one sample of a study of beta chain features in type 1 diabetes. Method: immunoSEQ multiplex PCR; TCRdb's copy keeps in-frame clones and lacks some. The sample lists about 370,000 clones, around 9.6% occurring once. Specimen: central memory CD4+ T cells from blood. These receptors were taken from a man aged 25-40 years with type 1 diabetes. Both conserved end residues are part of each CDR3. A D gene is named only where the DNA matches it firmly. Size values are once, few and many counts, or a class for expanded clones, and some rows have none.

size	V	J	D	CDR3
.	TRBV5-4	TRBJ2-2	.	CASSLIGVETGELFF
.	TRBV18	TRBJ2-1	.	CASSLTTGDNEQFF
many	TRBV7-2	TRBJ1-5	.	CASSDLQHQPQHF
.	TRBV4-3	TRBJ2-3	TRBD2	CASSHRGRVTDTQYF
few	TRBV6-1	TRBJ1-2	.	CASSEGPTPGIYGYTF
few	TRBV28	TRBJ2-3	TRBD2	CASSSRLAGDSDTQYF
.	TRBV29-1	TRBJ2-5	TRBD2	CSVEASGRKTQYF
few	TRBV7-3	TRBJ1-1	TRBD1	CASSLAGGYTEAFF
few	TRBV4-2	TRBJ2-1	TRBD2	CASSQFLAGGDEQFF
few	TRBV29-1	TRBJ2-7	.	CSVEEGRGTEQYF
.	TRBV30	TRBJ2-7	.	CAWSVPGTQYF
.	TRBV19	TRBJ1-1	.	CASSIVRGILNTEAFF
few	TRBV7-2	TRBJ2-5	.	CASSKVTVSQETQYF
few	TRBV10-3	TRBJ2-5	.	CAISESRSGQYF
.	TRBV7-9	TRBJ2-7	.	CASSYQGGGYEQYF
.	TRBV7-3	TRBJ2-5	.	CASSTQTGETQYF
.	TRBV11-2	TRBJ2-5	TRBD1	CASSLGPTGEETQYF
.	TRBV9	TRBJ2-1	.	CASSVAPGSKNEQFF
few	TRBV23-1	TRBJ2-3	TRBD1	CASSHRRDRETDTQYF
.	TRBV6-5	TRBJ1-4	.	CASSFLSGEKLFF
.	TRBV7-7	TRBJ2-3	TRBD2	CASSLGSGGTDTQYF
few	TRBV13	TRBJ1-6	TRBD1	CASTQKKGAVGSPLHF
.	TRBV27	TRBJ2-1	.	CASKIANYNEQFF
.	TRBV7-9	TRBJ2-7	.	CASSLDRGGSRGEQYF
.	TRBV27	TRBJ1-5	.	CATGTSPQPQHF
.	TRBV6-5	TRBJ2-2	.	CASSSTFTGELFF
.	TRBV9	TRBJ2-2	.	CASSVAFPGELFF
.	TRBV27	TRBJ1-5	.	CASSRGGNQPQHF
few	TRBV11-2	TRBJ2-7	.	CASSSSPGAEEQYF
.	TRBV6-5	TRBJ2-7	.	CAISESAGPYEQYF
many	TRBV2	TRBJ2-6	.	CASSALSGTGANVLTF
.	TRBV18	TRBJ2-1	TRBD2	CASSPRSSGRSNEQFF
few	TRBV5-1	TRBJ1-4	.	CASRPGGSNEKLFF
.	TRBV7-6	TRBJ2-6	TRBD1	CASSPRQGTSGANVLTF
.	TRBV11-3	TRBJ1-1	.	CASSYGMGTEAFF
.	TRBV7-9	TRBJ2-5	.	CASSLGGAVKTQYF
.	TRBV6-5	TRBJ2-5	.	CAATRDGGETQYF
.	TRBV6-5	TRBJ2-7	.	CASRSLGRYEQYF
few	TRBV7-2	TRBJ1-1	.	CASSGGRNTEAFF
few	TRBV11-2	TRBJ2-3	.	CASSPSLSTDTQYF
few	TRBV6-6	TRBJ2-1	TRBD2	CASSYASGSRNEQFF
.	TRBV6-6	TRBJ2-7	TRBD1	CASSPGQGMDYEQYF
many	TRBV2	TRBJ1-2	.	CASSTDGYTF
.	TRBV5-6	TRBJ2-1	TRBD1	CASSIGTGPNNEQFF
.	TRBV28	TRBJ2-7	.	CASSLREGEQYF
.	TRBV5-6	TRBJ2-1	TRBD1	CASSLVGQDYNEQFF
few	TRBV11-2	TRBJ2-6	.	CASNPVSGRDVSGANVLTF
few	TRBV28	TRBJ2-5	.	CASTPSGTDQETQYF
few	TRBV18	TRBJ1-1	TRBD1	CASSPQGDTEAFF
few	TRBV5-1	TRBJ2-3	TRBD2	CASSLAGTSISADTQYF
.	TRBV27	TRBJ2-7	TRBD1	CASSFAGTGPYEQYF
.	TRBV18	TRBJ2-7	TRBD2	CASSPRHGLAGDPTYEQYF
.	TRBV7-3	TRBJ2-1	.	CASSLDLSYNEQFF
few	TRBV19	TRBJ2-3	.	CASSPSQVTTDTQYF
.	TRBV7-9	TRBJ2-3	.	CASRTALGTTDTQYF
few	TRBV7-2	TRBJ2-4	.	CASSQERQWKNIQYF
.	TRBV5-1	TRBJ2-3	TRBD2	CATSASGVSTDTQYF
.	TRBV7-2	TRBJ1-3	.	CASSLAKGNTIYF